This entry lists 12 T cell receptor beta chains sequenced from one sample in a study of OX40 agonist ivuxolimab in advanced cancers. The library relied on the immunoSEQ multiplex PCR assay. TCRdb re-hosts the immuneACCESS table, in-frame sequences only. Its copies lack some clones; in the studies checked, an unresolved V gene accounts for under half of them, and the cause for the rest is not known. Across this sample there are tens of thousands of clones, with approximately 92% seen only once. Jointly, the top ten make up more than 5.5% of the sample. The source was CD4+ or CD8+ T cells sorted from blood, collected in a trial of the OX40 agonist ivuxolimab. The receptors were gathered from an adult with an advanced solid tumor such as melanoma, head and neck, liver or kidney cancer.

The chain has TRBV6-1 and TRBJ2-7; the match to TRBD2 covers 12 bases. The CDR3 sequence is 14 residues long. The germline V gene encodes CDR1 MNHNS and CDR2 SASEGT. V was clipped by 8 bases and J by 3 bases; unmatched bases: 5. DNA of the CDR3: TGTGCCAGCGGGAGGACTAGCGGGGTCTACGAGCAGTACTTC. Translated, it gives CASGRTSGVYEQYF.

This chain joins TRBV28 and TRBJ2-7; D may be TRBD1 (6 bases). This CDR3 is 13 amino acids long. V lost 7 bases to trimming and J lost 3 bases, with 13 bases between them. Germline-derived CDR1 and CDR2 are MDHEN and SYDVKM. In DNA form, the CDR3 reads TGTGCCAGCAATCAGGGGCAAGACTACGAGCAGTACTTC. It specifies CASNQGQDYEQYF.

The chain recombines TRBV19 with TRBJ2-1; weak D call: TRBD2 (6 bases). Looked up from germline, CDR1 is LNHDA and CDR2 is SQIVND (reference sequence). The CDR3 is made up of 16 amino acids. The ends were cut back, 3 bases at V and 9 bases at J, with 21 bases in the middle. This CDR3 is CASSIGGRLKLTEQFF. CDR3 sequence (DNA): TGTGCCAGTAGTATCGGGGGTCGCCTTAAGCTTACTGAGCAGTTCTTC.

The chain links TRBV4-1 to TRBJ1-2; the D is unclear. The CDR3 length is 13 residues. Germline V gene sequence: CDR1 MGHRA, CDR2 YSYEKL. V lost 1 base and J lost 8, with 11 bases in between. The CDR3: CASSQARSWGYTF. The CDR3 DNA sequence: TGCGCCAGCAGCCAAGCGCGAAGCTGGGGCTACACCTTC.

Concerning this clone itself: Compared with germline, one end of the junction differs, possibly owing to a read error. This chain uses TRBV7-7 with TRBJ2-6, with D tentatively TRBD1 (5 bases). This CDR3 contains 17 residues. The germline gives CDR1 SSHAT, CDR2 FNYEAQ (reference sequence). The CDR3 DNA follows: TGTGCTAGCAGCTTAGCTCAGGGAAACTCTGGGGCCAACGTCCTGACTTTC. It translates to CASSLAQGNSGANVLTF. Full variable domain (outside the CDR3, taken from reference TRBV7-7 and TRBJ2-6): GAGVSQSPRYKVTKRGQDVTLRCDPISSHATLYWYQQALGQGPEFLTYFNYEAQPDKSGLPSDRFSAERPEGSISTLTIQRTEQRDSAMYRCASSLAQGNSGANVLTFGAGSRLTVL.

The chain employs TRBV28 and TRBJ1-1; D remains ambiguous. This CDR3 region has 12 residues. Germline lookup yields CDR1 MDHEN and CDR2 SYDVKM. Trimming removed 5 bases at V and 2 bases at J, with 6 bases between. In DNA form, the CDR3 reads TGTGCCAGCAGTCCTCCTAACACTGAAGCTTTCTTT. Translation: CASSPPNTEAFF.

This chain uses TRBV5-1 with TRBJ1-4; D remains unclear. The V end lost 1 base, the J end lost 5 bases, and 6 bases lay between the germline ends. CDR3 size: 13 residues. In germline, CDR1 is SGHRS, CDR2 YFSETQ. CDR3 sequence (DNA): TGCGCCAGCAGCTTGCAAGGGAATGAAAAACTGTTTTTT. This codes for CASSLQGNEKLFF.

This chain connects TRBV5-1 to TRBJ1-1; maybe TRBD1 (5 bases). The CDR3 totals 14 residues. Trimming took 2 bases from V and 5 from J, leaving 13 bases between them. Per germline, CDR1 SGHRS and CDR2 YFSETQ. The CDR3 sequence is CASSFSAGGTEAFF. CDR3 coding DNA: TGCGCCAGCAGCTTCTCGGCTGGGGGGACTGAAGCTTTCTTT.

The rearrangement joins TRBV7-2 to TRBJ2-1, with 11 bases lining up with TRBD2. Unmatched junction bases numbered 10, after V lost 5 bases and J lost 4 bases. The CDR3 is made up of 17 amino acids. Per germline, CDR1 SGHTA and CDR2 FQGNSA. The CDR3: CASSRKGGLAEYNEQFF. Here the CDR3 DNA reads TGTGCCAGCAGCCGCAAGGGGGGACTAGCGGAATACAATGAGCAGTTCTTC.

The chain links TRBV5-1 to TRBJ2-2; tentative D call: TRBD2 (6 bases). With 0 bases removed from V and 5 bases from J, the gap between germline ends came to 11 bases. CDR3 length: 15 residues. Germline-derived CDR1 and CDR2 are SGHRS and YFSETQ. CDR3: CASSLVLARTGELFF. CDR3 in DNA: TGCGCCAGCAGCTTGGTACTAGCTAGGACCGGGGAGCTGTTTTTT.

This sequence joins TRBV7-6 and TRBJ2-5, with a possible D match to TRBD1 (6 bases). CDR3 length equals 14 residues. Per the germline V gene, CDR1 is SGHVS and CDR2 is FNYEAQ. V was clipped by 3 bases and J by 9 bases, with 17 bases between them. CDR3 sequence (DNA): TGTGCCAGCAGCTTCCCCGGACAGAGCCGGCCCCAGTACTTC. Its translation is CASSFPGQSRPQYF.

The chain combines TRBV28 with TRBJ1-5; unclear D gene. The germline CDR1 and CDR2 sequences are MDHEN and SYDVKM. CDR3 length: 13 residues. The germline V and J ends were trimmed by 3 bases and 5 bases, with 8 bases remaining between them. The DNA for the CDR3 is TGTGCCAGCAGTTTTGGGGTACATCAGCCCCAGCATTTT. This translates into CASSFGVHQPQHF.